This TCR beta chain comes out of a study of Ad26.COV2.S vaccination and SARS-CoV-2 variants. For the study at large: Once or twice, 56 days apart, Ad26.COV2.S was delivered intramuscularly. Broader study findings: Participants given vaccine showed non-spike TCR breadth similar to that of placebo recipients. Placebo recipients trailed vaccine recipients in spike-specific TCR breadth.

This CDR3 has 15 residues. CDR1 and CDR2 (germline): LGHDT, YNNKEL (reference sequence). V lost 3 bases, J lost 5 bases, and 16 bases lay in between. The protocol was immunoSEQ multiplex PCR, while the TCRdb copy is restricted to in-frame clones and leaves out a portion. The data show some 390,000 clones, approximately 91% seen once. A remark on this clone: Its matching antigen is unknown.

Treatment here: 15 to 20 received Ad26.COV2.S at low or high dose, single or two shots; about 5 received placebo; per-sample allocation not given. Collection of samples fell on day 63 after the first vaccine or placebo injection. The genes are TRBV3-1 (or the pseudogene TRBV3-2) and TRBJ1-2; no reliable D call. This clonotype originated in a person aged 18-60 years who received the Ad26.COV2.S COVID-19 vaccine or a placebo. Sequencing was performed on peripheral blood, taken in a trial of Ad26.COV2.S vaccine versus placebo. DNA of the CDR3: TGTGCCAGCAGCCAGCAACTAGGATCTTTTTATGGCTACACCTTC. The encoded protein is CASSQQLGSFYGYTF.